The entry below describes one T cell receptor beta chain. These data come from a study of CD8+ T cells in alopecia areata. Trimming left V 0 bases short and J 8 bases short, with 10 bases between. CDR3 size: 12 residues. Germline lookup yields CDR1 SQVTM and CDR2 ANQGSEA. Once RNA had been extracted, it was reverse transcribed into cDNA to act as the sequencing template. The assay was immunoSEQ multiplex PCR, and TCRdb's table has in-frame clones only and misses some. The profile shows 200,000 to 250,000 clones, less than 65% of them singletons. The treatment here: oral pan-JAK inhibitor, 5-10 mg twice daily.

The sample here was CD4+ T cells sorted from blood, taken at week 4, from a patient treated with tofacitinib. This TCR was sampled from a human donor with alopecia areata. The rearrangement uses TRBV29-1 and TRBJ1-2; no clear D gene. The CDR3 DNA reads TGCAGCGTTGAAGATCGTCCAGGAGGCTACACCTTC. This translates into CSVEDRPGGYTF. Looking up the rest from reference TRBV29-1 and TRBJ1-2 gives the full variable domain: SAVISQKPSRDICQRGTSLTIQCQVDSQVTMMFWYRQQPGQSLTLIATANQGSEATYESGFVIDKFPISRPNLTFSTLTVSNMSPEDSSIYLCSVEDRPGGYTFGSGTRLTVV.